The next 11 T cell receptor beta chains were all read from a single sample in a study of Ad26.COV2.S vaccination and SARS-CoV-2 variants. Treatment: around 19 received Ad26.COV2.S at low or high dose, single or two shots; 5 received placebo; per-sample allocation not given. On day 63 after the first injection, vaccine and placebo recipients gave samples. Sequencing was performed with immunoSEQ multiplex PCR; in TCRdb, only in-frame clones are kept and a portion is missing. The sample carries over 400,000 clones, about 92% recorded once. The source material was peripheral blood, sampled in a trial of Ad26.COV2.S vaccine versus placebo. These receptors came from a person between 18 and 65 years old who received the Ad26.COV2.S COVID-19 vaccine or a placebo.

The genes are TRBV9 and TRBJ2-5; the D is unclear. The CDR3 is 14 residues long. With 3 bases removed from V and 2 bases from J, the gap between germline ends came to 11 bases. Germline CDR1 SGDLS, CDR2 YYNGEE. The CDR3 bases are TGTGCCAGCAGCGCCCATCTAGAGCAAGAGACCCAGTACTTC. This gives the protein CASSAHLEQETQYF.

This clone turned up a few times. V and J are TRBV11-2 and TRBJ2-7; 10 positions agree with TRBD1. Unmatched junction bases numbered 6, after V lost 5 bases and J lost 2 bases. The CDR3 sequence is 15 residues long. Germline V gene lookup returns CDR1 SGHAT and CDR2 FQNNGV. The CDR3, as DNA: TGTGCCAGCAGCACTGGGACAGGGGTCACCTACGAGCAGTACTTC. It encodes CASSTGTGVTYEQYF.

This rearrangement joins TRBV29-1 to TRBJ1-2; 8 positions match TRBD1. The CDR3 runs to 12 residues. V lost 5 bases, J lost 4 bases, and 3 bases stayed unmatched. Germline V gene data show CDR1 as SQVTM and CDR2 as ANQGSEA. The CDR3: CSVSGQVYGYTF. The CDR3 DNA reads as TGCAGCGTTTCGGGACAGGTCTATGGCTACACCTTC.

This sequence joins TRBV7-9 and TRBJ2-2; D remains unclear. Germline CDR1 and CDR2: SEHNR and FQNEAQ (reference sequence). V gave up 4 bases and J gave up 6 bases, with 6 bases separating them. This CDR3 has 12 residues. The CDR3 DNA sequence: TGTGCCAGCAGCTCAACCCCCGGGGAGCTGTTTTTT. Translation gives CASSSTPGELFF.

This rearrangement joins TRBV7-9 to TRBJ2-2, with a possible D match to TRBD2 (6 bases). The CDR3 sequence is 18 residues long. CDR1 and CDR2 from the germline V gene are SEHNR and FQNEAQ (reference sequence). Trimming took off 1 base at V and 3 bases at J, with 18 bases between the two ends. CDR3 DNA sequence: TGTGCCAGCAGCTTAGTTTCTCGCGGGGTACACTACACCGGGGAGCTGTTTTTT. Encoded protein: CASSLVSRGVHYTGELFF.

The DNA for the CDR3 is TGTGCCAGCAGTGAACGCTCGGGCCCCGAGAGGGCCCTAGCCAAAAACATTCAGTACTTC. As protein: CASSERSGPERALAKNIQYF. V usage is TRBV6-1 and J usage is TRBJ2-4, with D possibly TRBD2 on 5 matching bases. Germline CDR1 and CDR2: MNHNS and SASEGT. The length of the CDR3 is 20 residues. Trimming cost V 2 bases and J 0 bases, with 23 bases left between them.

V is TRBV6-2 or TRBV6-3 and J is TRBJ2-5; the D gene is possibly TRBD1 (6 bases). Trimming took off 0 bases at V and 4 bases at J, with 21 bases between the two ends. The CDR3 length is 18 residues. Germline CDR1 and CDR2: MNHEY and SVGEGT. The CDR3 spells CASSYSKGKTIRGETQYF. Written as DNA, the CDR3 is TGTGCCAGCAGTTACTCGAAGGGGAAGACTATCAGGGGAGAGACCCAGTACTTC.

The rearrangement uses TRBV10-2 and TRBJ1-1, with a weak D call TRBD1 (6 bases). Trimming stripped 6 bases from V and 4 bases from J, with 12 bases between. The germline V gene encodes CDR1 WSHSY and CDR2 SAAADI. The CDR3 loop spans 13 amino acids. CDR3 sequence: CASSVQGPTEAFF. CDR3 sequence (DNA): TGCGCCAGCAGCGTACAGGGACCCACTGAAGCTTTCTTT.

The V and J genes are TRBV4-1 and TRBJ1-5; D is unclear. The CDR3 length is 14 residues. V lost 2 bases and J 4 bases, leaving 9 bases between the germline ends. Germline CDR1 reads MGHRA; CDR2 reads YSYEKL. This CDR3 reads CASSQPTTNQPQHF. In DNA, the CDR3 is TGCGCCAGCAGCCAACCCACAACTAATCAGCCCCAGCATTTT.

In its sample, this clone was seen a few times. The V gene is TRBV30, the J gene TRBJ1-1; D is uncertain. V was cut by 1 base and J by 6 bases, with 9 bases left in between. Germline CDR1 and CDR2: GTSNPN and SVGIG (reference sequence). The CDR3 runs to 12 residues. This chain's CDR3 is CAWSEAAAEAFF. CDR3 in DNA: TGTGCCTGGAGTGAGGCAGCGGCTGAAGCTTTCTTT.

This rearrangement joins TRBV4-3 to TRBJ1-2, with no clear D. Per the germline V gene, CDR1 is LGHNA and CDR2 is YSLEER. The CDR3 sequence is 15 residues long. V shed 0 bases and J shed 5 bases, with 13 bases lying between them. Here the CDR3 reads CASSQEIRVLYGYTF. Here the CDR3 DNA reads TGCGCCAGCAGCCAAGAGATAAGGGTACTGTATGGCTACACCTTC.